The sequence of this T cell receptor beta chain was determined in a study of blood T cell repertoires in COVID-19. Overall study: T cells, B-cell-depleted T cells, or PBMCs supplied cDNA or gDNA.

TCRdb's table, derived via immunoSEQ multiplex PCR, lists solely in-frame clones and lacks some. The table records roughly 53,000 clones, 75% to 90% of them present only once. Germline CDR1 and CDR2: SGHKS and YYEKEE (reference sequence). The CDR3 consists of 13 residues. V was cut by 2 bases and J by 4 bases, with 8 bases left in between. The rearrangement links TRBV5-5 to TRBJ2-3, with a possible D match to TRBD2 (6 bases). This TCR came from a woman of 80 years or more with COVID-19, enrolled during active disease. Sequencing used peripheral blood. Here the CDR3 reads CASSFSGADTQYF. The DNA of the CDR3 is TGTGCCAGCAGCTTTTCGGGGGCAGATACGCAGTATTTT.